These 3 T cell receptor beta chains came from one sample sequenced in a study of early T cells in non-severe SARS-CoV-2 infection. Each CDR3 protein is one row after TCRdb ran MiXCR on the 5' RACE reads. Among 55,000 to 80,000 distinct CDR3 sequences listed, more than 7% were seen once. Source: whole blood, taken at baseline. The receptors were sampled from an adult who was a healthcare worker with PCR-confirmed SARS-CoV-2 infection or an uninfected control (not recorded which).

The CDR3 DNA follows: TGTGCCAGCAGCTTAGAGAGGGGAGGCTCCTACGAGCAGTACTTC. Translation: CASSLERGGSYEQYF. The chain uses TRBV11-2 and TRBJ2-7; D is perhaps TRBD2 (6 bases). Germline CDR1 reads SGHAT; CDR2 reads FQNNGV. The CDR3 has 15 amino acids. V was pared by 0 bases and J by 0 bases, with 9 bases between.

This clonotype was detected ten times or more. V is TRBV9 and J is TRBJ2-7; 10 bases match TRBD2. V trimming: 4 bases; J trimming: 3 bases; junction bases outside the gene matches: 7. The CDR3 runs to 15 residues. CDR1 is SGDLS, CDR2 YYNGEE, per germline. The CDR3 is CASSTAGGPVYEQYF. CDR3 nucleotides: TGTGCCAGCAGCACAGCGGGAGGGCCGGTCTACGAGCAGTACTTC.

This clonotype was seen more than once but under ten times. The CDR3 nucleotides read TGCAGTGCCCAGTTCGCGGGAGGGCCGGGGGAGCAGTACTTC. This sequence encodes CSAQFAGGPGEQYF. The V gene is TRBV20-1, the J gene TRBJ2-7, with 9 bases matching TRBD2. Germline CDR1 DFQATT, CDR2 SNEGSKA (reference sequence). This CDR3 comprises 14 residues. V shed 6 bases and J 7 bases; nucleotides not matched to a gene: 13.